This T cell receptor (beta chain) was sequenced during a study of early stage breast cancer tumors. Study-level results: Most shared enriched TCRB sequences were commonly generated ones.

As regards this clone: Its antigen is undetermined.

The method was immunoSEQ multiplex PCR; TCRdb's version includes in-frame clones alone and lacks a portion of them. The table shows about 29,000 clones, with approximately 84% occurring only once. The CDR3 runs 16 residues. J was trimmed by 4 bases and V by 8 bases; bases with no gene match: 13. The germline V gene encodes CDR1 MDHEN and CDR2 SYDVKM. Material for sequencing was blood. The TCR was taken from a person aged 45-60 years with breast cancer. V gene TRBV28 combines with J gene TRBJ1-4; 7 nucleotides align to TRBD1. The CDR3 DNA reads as TGTGCCAGCGGGAAGATAGGGACAGATGATAATGAAAAACTGTTTTTT. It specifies CASGKIGTDDNEKLFF.